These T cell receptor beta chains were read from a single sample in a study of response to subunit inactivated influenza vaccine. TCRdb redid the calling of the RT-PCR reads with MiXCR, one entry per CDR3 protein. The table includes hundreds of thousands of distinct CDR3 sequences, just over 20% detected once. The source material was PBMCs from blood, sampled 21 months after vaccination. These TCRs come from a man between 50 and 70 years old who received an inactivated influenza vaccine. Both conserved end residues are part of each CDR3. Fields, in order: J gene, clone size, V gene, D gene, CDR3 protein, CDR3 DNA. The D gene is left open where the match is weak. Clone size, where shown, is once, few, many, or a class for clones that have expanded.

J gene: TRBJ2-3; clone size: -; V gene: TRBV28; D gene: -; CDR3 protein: CASSLSAGTDTQYF; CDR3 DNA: TGTGCCAGCAGTTTATCGGCAGGCACAGATACGCAGTATTTT
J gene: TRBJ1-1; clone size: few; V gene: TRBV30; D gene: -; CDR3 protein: CAWSYWENTEAFF; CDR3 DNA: TGTGCCTGGAGTTACTGGGAGAACACTGAAGCTTTCTTT
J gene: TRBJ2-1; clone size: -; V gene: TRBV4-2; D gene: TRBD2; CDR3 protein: CASSLLPGGTDEQFF; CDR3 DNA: TGTGCCAGCAGCCTACTTCCGGGGGGGACCGATGAGCAGTTCTTC
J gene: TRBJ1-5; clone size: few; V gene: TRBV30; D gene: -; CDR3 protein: CAWSVRQVKAAQHF; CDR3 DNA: TGTGCCTGGAGTGTTAGACAGGTCAAGGCAGCCCAGCATTTT
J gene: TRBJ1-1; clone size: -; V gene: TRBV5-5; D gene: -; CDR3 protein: CASSSAGGAGTEAFF; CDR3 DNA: TGTGCCAGCAGCTCGGCGGGGGGCGCGGGCACTGAAGCTTTCTTT
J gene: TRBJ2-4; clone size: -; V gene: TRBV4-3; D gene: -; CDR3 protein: CASSQEEGPQNNIQYF; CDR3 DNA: TGCGCCAGCAGCCAAGAGGAGGGGCCCCAAAACAACATTCAGTACTTC
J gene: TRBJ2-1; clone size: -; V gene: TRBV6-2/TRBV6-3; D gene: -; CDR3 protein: CASIAPLGRASNEQFF; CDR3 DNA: TGTGCCAGCATAGCCCCTCTGGGCAGGGCGAGCAATGAGCAGTTCTTC
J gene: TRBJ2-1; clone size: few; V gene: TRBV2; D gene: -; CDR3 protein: CASSGSSIAYNEQFF; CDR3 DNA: TGTGCCAGCAGTGGGAGTTCCATTGCCTACAATGAGCAGTTCTTC
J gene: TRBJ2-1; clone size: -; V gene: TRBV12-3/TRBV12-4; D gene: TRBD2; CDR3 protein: CASRPLAGPYNEQFF; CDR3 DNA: TGTGCCAGCAGACCCCTAGCGGGGCCCTACAATGAGCAGTTCTTC
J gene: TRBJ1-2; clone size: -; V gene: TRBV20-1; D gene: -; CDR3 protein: CSARDQVPPEGDTF; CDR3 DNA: TGCAGTGCTAGAGATCAAGTGCCCCCGGAGGGCGACACCTTC
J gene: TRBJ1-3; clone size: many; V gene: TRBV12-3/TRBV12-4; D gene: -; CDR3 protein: CASSRGQTDSGNTIYF; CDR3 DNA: TGTGCCAGCAGTCGAGGACAAACAGATTCTGGAAACACCATATATTTT
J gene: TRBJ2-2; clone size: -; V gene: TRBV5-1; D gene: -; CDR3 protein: CASSQTLNTGELFF; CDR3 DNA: TGCGCCAGCAGCCAGACCCTGAACACCGGGGAGCTGTTTTTT
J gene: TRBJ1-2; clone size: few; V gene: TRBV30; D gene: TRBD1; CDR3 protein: CAWTPDRGYGYTF; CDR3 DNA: TGTGCCTGGACCCCGGACAGGGGCTATGGCTACACCTTC
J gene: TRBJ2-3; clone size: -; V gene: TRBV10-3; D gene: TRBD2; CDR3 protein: CAISEGGLAASDTQYF; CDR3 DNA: TGTGCCATCAGTGAGGGAGGACTAGCAGCTTCAGATACGCAGTATTTT
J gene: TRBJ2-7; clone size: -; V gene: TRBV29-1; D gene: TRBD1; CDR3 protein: CSVAGTGTGPYEQYF; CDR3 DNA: TGCAGCGTTGCGGGAACCGGGACAGGGCCCTACGAGCAGTACTTC